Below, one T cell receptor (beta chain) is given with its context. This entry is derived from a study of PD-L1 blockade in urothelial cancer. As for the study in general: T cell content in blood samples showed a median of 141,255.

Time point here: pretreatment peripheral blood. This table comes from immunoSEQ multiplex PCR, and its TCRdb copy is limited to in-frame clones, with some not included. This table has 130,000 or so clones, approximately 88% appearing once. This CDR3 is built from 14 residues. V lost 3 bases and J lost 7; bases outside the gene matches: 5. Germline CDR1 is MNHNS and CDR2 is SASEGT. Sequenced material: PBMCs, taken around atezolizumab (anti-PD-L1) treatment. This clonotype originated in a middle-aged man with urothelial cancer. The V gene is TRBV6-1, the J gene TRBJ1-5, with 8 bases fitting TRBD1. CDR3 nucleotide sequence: TGTGCCAGCAGTGACTGGACAGGGCGGCAGCCCCAGCATTTT. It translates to CASSDWTGRQPQHF.